In this sample, the clone carrying this T cell receptor beta chain turned up once. This entry is derived from a study of cytomegalovirus exposure and HLA in healthy donors. Assay: immunoSEQ multiplex PCR; the TCRdb copy retains only in-frame clones and omits some. Here the sample spans more than 200,000 clones, roughly 87% being singletons. This TCR was sampled from a man between 18 and 29 years old in good health and CMV-seropositive. Sequenced input: PBMCs.

CDR3 protein: CASSLGDRAYGYTF. CDR3 coding DNA: TGCGCCAGCAGCTTGGGGGACAGGGCCTATGGCTACACCTTC. The chain carries TRBV5-1 and TRBJ1-2, with 9 bases aligning to TRBD1. Unmatched junction bases numbered 1, after V lost 0 bases and J lost 4 bases. Germline CDR1 reads SGHRS; CDR2 reads YFSETQ. CDR3 length equals 14 residues.